The source of this T cell receptor beta chain is a study of control samples from healthy donors and cancer patients (TCRdb year 2020). As for this clone: There is no known antigen for this receptor. No per-base quality is available; no much larger clone lies one base away.

The germline V gene gives CDR1 as SQVTM and CDR2 as ANQGSEA. Including the terminal cysteine and phenylalanine, the CDR3 comprises 13 residues. Only CDR3 DNA remains: 39 bases, in frame from the first base. Relative to germline, V is 7 bases shorter and J is 5 bases shorter, with 17 bases between their ends. The receptor library was made with the immunoSEQ multiplex PCR assay. The source is immuneACCESS, and TCRdb retained only in-frame sequences with V and J called. Part of the clones is not carried over; for the studies checked, unresolved V genes explain less than half of this, and the remainder is unexplained. The sample table shows 40,000 to 60,000 clones, and approximately 86% are seen once. Jointly, the top ten make up approximately 3% of the sample.

The sequenced sample consisted of PBMCs. The chain couples TRBV29-1 to TRBJ1-1; tentative D gene TRBD1, with 6 bases matching. The TCR originated in a woman between 50 and 59 years old with lung cancer. The DNA sequence is TGCAGCGCATATCAGGGGACGAGTACTGAAGCTTTCTTT. The translation is CSAYQGTSTEAFF.